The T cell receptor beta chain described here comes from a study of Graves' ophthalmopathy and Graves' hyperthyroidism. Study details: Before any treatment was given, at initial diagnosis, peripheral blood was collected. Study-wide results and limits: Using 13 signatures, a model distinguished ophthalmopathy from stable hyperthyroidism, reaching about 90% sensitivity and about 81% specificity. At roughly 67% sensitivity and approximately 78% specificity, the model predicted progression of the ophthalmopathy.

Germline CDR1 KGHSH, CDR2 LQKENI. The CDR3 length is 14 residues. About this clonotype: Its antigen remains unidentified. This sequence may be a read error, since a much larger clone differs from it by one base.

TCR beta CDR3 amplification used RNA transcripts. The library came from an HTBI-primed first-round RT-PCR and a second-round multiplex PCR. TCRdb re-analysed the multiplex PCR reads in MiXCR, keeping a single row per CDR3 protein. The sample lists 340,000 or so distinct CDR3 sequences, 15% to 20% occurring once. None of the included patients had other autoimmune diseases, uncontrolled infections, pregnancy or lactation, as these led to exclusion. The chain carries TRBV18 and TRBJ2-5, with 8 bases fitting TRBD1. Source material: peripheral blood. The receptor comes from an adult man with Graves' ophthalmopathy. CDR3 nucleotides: TGTGCCAGCTCACCGGGACAGGTCCAAGAGACCCTGTACTTC. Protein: CASSPGQVQETLYF.